This T cell receptor (beta chain) was sequenced for a study of graft-versus-host responses after intestinal transplantation. Comment on this clone: What it recognizes is unknown.

Measured with immunoSEQ multiplex PCR; TCRdb has only the in-frame clones, and not every one. The profile shows around 97,000 clones, around 92% of them singletons. This clonotype originated in a human donor who was the organ donor for an intestinal transplant. Here the sequenced sample was unstimulated CD4+ T cells sorted from spleen or lymph node cells, taken before transplant.

The CDR3 sequence: CASSHTAGEQYF. DNA for the CDR3: TGTGCCAGCAGCCACACGGCGGGCGAGCAGTACTTC. The chain carries TRBV7-9 and TRBJ2-7; D may be TRBD2 (5 bases). The length of the CDR3 is 12 residues. Germline assignment: CDR1 SEHNR and CDR2 FQNEAQ (reference sequence). V shed 5 bases and J shed 6 bases, with 11 bases lying between them.